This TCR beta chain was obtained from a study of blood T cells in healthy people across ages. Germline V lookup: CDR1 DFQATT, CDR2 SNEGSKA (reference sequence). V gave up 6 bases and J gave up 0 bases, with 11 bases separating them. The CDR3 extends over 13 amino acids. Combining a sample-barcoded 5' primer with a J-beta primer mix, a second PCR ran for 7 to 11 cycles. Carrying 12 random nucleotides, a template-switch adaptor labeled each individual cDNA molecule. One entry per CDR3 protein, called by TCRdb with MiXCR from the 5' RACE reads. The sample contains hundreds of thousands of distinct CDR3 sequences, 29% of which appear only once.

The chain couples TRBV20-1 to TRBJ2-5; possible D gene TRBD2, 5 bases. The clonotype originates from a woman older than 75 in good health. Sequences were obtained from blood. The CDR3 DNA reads TGCAGTGCAACGTCGGGGAACCAAGAGACCCAGTACTTC. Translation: CSATSGNQETQYF.